The 5 T cell receptor beta chains given below trace back to one sample, sequenced in a study of blood T cell repertoires in COVID-19. The protocol was immunoSEQ multiplex PCR, while the TCRdb copy is restricted to in-frame clones and leaves out a portion. The sample has about 75,000 clones, 79% seen once. The sample comprised peripheral blood. The receptors stem from a woman aged 80 or over with active or convalescent COVID-19.

The chain combines TRBV9 with TRBJ1-2, with 8 bases aligning to TRBD1. After removal of 4 bases from V and 7 bases from J, the junction contained 15 bases not matched to a gene. CDR1 is SGDLS, CDR2 YYNGEE, per germline. This CDR3 has 16 amino acids. The CDR3 DNA follows: TGTGCCAGCAGCCCGAGGGCAGGGGGCTCGGCCGGTGGCTACACCTTC. Its protein product is CASSPRAGGSAGGYTF.

This clone was observed a few times. The chain couples TRBV5-4 to TRBJ1-2; TRBD1 agrees at 7 bases. The CDR3 runs 13 residues. Germline V gene data show CDR1 as SGHNT and CDR2 as YYREEE (reference sequence). J was trimmed by 5 bases and V by 3 bases; bases with no gene match: 4. CDR3 coding DNA: TGTGCCAGCAGCTCGACAGGGACATATGGCTACACCTTC. As protein: CASSSTGTYGYTF.

This chain links TRBV20-1 with TRBJ2-7; the match to TRBD1 covers 7 bases. Looked up from germline, CDR1 is DFQATT and CDR2 is SNEGSKA (reference sequence). CDR3 length equals 15 residues. Trimming took 3 bases from V and 2 from J; bases not matched to a gene: 10. The CDR3 DNA is TGCAGTGCTAGTAACCGGGACAGTTTTACCTACGAGCAGTACTTC. It encodes CSASNRDSFTYEQYF.

This clone was seen a single time. The junction departs from the called germline gene at one end, perhaps through a read error. The V gene is TRBV7-9, the J gene TRBJ1-5; D uncertain. The CDR3 loop spans 16 amino acids. The germline CDR1 and CDR2 sequences are SEHNR and FQNEAQ (reference sequence). CDR3 DNA sequence: TGTGCCAGCAGCGACGACACCTCAGATTTAAATCAACCCCAGCATTTT. Encoded protein: CASSDDTSDLNQPQHF.

The chain combines TRBV27 with TRBJ1-4; TRBD1 aligns across 7 bases. Germline CDR1 is MNHEY and CDR2 is SMNVEV (reference sequence). There are 14 residues in the CDR3. V shed 3 bases, J shed 8 bases, and the junction held 6 bases outside the gene matches. This CDR3 reads CASSFRQGKEKLFF. The CDR3 DNA reads as TGTGCCAGCAGTTTCCGACAGGGCAAAGAAAAACTGTTTTTT.